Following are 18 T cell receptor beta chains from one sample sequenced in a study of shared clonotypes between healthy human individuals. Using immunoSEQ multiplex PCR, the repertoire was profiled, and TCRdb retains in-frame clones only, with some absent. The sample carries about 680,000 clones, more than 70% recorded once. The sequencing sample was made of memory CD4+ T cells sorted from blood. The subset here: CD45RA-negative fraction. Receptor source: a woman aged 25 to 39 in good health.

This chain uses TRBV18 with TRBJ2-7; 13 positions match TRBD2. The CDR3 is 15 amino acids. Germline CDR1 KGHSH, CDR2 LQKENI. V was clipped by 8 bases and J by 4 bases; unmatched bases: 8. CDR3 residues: CASLGGLAGAYEQYF. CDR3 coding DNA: TGTGCCAGCCTCGGAGGACTAGCGGGAGCGTACGAGCAGTACTTC. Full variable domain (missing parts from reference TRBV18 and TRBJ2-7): NAGVMQNPRHLVRRRGQEARLRCSPMKGHSHVYWYRQLPEEGLKFMVYLQKENIIDESGMPKERFSAEFPKEGPSILRIQQVVRGDSAAYFCASLGGLAGAYEQYFGPGTRLTVT.

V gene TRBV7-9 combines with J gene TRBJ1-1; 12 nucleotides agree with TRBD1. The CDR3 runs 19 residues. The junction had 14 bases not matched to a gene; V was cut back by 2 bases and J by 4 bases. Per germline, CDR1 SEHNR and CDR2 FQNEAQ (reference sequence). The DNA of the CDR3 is TGTGCCAGCAGCTTAACGGGCACCGGGACAGGGGGCGTCGGCACTGAAGCTTTCTTT. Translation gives CASSLTGTGTGGVGTEAFF.

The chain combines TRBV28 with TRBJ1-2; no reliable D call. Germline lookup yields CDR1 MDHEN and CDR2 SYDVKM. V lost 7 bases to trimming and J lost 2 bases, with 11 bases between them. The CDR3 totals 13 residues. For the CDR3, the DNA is TGTGCCAGCACGATGAGAGGGAACTATGGCTACACCTTC. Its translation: CASTMRGNYGYTF.

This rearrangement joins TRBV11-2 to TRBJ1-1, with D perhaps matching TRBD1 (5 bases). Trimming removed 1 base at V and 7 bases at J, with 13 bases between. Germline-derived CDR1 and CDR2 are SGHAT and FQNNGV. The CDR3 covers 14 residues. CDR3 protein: CASSLGDGGLEAFF. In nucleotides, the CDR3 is TGTGCCAGCAGCTTAGGGGACGGTGGACTTGAAGCTTTCTTT. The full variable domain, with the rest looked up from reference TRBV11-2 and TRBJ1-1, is EAGVAQSPRYKIIEKRQSVAFWCNPISGHATLYWYQQILGQGPKLLIQFQNNGVVDDSQLPKDRFSAERLKGVDSTLKIQPAKLEDSAVYLCASSLGDGGLEAFFGQGTRLTVV.

CDR3 residues: CASSLVVGETQYF. The CDR3, as DNA: TGTGCCAGCAGCTTAGTGGTGGGCGAGACCCAGTACTTC. This chain connects TRBV7-2 to TRBJ2-5; no firm D call. V lost 1 base to trimming and J lost 5 bases, with 8 bases between them. This CDR3 is 13 amino acids long. The germline gives CDR1 SGHTA, CDR2 FQGNSA.

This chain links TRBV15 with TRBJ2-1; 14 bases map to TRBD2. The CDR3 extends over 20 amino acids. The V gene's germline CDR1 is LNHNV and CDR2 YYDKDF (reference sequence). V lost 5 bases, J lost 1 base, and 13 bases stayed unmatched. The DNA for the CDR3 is TGTGCCACCAGCGAAGACCCCGGGACTAGCGGGAGAAGATCCTACAATGAGCAGTTCTTC. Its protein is CATSEDPGTSGRRSYNEQFF. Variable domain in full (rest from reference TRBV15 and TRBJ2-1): DAMVIQNPRYQVTQFGKPVTLSCSQTLNHNVMYWYQQKSSQAPKLLFHYYDKDFNNEADTPDNFQSRRPNTSFCFLDIRSPGLGDTAMYLCATSEDPGTSGRRSYNEQFFGPGTRLTVL.

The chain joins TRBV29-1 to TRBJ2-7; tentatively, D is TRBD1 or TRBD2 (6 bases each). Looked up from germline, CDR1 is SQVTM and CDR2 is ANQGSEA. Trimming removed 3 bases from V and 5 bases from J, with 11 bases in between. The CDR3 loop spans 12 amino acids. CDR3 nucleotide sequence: TGCAGCGTTGACAGGGGAGGCGACGAGCAGTACTTC. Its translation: CSVDRGGDEQYF.

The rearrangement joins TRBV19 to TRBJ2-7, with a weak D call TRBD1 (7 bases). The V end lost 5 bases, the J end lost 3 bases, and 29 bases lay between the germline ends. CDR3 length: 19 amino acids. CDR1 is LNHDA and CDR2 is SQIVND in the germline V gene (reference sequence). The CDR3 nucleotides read TGTGCCAGTAGTCCGGCGGGACAGACAAAAGATAGGGGGTACTACGAGCAGTACTTC. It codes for CASSPAGQTKDRGYYEQYF.

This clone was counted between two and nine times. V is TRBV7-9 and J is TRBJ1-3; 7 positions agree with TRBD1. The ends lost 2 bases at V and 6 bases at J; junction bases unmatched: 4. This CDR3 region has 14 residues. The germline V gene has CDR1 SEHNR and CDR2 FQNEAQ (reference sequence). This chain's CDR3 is CASSLRQGPNTIYF. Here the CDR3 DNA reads TGTGCCAGCAGCTTAAGACAGGGACCAAACACCATATATTTT.

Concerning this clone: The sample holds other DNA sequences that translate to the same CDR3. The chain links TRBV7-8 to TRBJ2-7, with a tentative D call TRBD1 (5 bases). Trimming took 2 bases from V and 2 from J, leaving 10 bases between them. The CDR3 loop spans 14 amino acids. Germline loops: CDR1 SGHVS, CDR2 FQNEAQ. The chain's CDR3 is CASSLRDSPYEQYF. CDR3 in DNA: TGTGCCAGCAGCTTACGAGACAGTCCCTACGAGCAGTACTTC.

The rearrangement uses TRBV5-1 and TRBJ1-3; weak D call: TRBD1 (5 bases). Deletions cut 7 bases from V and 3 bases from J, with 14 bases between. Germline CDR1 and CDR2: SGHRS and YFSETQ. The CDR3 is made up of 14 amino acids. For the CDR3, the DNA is TGCGCCAGCTGTTCGGGGACGTTTGGAAACACCATATATTTT. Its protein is CASCSGTFGNTIYF.

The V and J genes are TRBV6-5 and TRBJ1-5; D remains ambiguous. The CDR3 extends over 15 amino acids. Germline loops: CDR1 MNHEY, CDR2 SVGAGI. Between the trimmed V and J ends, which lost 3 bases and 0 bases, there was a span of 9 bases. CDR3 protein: CASSYERDSNQPQHF. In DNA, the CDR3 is TGTGCCAGCAGTTATGAGAGGGATAGCAATCAGCCCCAGCATTTT.

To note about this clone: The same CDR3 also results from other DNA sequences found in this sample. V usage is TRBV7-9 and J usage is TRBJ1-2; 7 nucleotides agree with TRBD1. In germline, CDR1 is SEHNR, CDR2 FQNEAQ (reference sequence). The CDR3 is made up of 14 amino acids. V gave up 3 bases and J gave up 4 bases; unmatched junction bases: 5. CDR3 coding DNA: TGTGCCAGCAGCTTGGGGGGACAGATCTATGGCTACACCTTC. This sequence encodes CASSLGGQIYGYTF.

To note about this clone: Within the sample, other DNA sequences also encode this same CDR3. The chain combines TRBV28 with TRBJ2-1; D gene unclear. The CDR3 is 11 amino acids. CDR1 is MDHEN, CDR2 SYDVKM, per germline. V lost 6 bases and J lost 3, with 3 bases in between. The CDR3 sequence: CASRLYNEQFF. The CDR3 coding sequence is TGTGCCAGCAGGCTCTACAATGAGCAGTTCTTC.

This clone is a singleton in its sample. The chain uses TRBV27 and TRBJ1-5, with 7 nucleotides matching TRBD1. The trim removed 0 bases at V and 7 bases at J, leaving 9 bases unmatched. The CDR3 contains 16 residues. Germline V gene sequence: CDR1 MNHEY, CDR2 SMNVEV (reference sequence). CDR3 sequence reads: CASSLSGRGLGQPQHF. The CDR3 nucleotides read TGTGCCAGCAGTTTATCAGGTAGGGGGCTTGGCCAGCCCCAGCATTTT.

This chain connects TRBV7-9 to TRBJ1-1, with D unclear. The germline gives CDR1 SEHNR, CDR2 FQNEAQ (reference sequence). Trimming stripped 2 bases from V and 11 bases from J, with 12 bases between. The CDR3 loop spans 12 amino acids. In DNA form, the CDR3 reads TGTGCCAGCAGCTTATTCGCCAGGAATGCTTTCTTT. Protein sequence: CASSLFARNAFF.

The CDR3 loop is CASSPASGSRNTGELFF. DNA for the CDR3: TGTGCCAGCTCACCAGCGAGCGGAAGTCGAAACACCGGGGAGCTGTTTTTT. The rearrangement links TRBV18 to TRBJ2-2, with D perhaps matching TRBD2 (5 bases). The CDR3 is made up of 17 amino acids. From germline, CDR1 is KGHSH and CDR2 LQKENI. The germline V and J ends were trimmed by 2 bases and 2 bases, with 15 bases remaining between them.

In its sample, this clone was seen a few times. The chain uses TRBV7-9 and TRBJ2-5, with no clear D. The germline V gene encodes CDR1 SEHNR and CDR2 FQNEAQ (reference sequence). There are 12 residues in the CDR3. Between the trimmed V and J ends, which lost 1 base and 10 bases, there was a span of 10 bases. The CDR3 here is CASSLGNRNQYF. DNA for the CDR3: TGTGCCAGCAGCTTAGGGAACAGAAACCAGTACTTC.